Listed below are T cell receptor beta chains from one sample, sequenced in a study of control samples from healthy donors and cancer patients. Some clones are missing from TCRdb's copy, which holds only in-frame ones; the method was immunoSEQ multiplex PCR. The table lists approximately 100,000 clones, over 75% of them singletons, with over 2% in the top ten. The sample comprised blood. The receptors shown here come from a woman aged 40 to 50 in good health. Each CDR3 is given without its conserved first and last residue. D genes are given only for firm matches. Clone size, where shown, is once, few, many, or a class for clones that have expanded.

d_call	v_call	clone_size	cdr3_aa
NA	TRBV5-1	NA	ASSLGLGANTGELF
TRBD2	TRBV7-9	NA	ASSFRLAGDGEQY
NA	TRBV3-1/TRBV3-2	NA	ASSPGAYEQY
NA	TRBV10-3	NA	AISERGRGYNEQF
NA	TRBV7-9	NA	ASSPPGADEQY
TRBD1	TRBV29-1	NA	SVEDPGQSSGNTIY
NA	TRBV7-8	NA	ASSPNTGELF
TRBD1	TRBV29-1	NA	SASPGQRNEKLF
TRBD2	TRBV7-3	NA	ASSLHSGGAYEQY
TRBD1	TRBV7-3	NA	ASSLTGQGYGYT
NA	TRBV27	NA	ASSLTGLGNSPLH
TRBD1	TRBV19	NA	ASSIDLDRGRGYGYT
NA	TRBV2	NA	ASVHPNTGELF
NA	TRBV18	NA	ASSPRSGARNTIY
NA	TRBV9	NA	ASSVAGGRNEKLF
TRBD1	TRBV27	NA	ASSFKGAQGYEQY
NA	TRBV30	NA	AWSAVGDRGSTEAF
NA	TRBV9	NA	ASSVKRRRSSYNEQF
NA	TRBV6-5	NA	ASSYSKTSNTPQH
TRBD2	TRBV5-4	NA	ASSLRTSGNTGELF
NA	TRBV4-3	few	ASSQERLSRGTDTQY
NA	TRBV12-3/TRBV12-4	NA	ASSLEGFEAF
NA	TRBV5-1	NA	ASSLVSQGSYGYT
NA	TRBV4-1	once	ASSQDWKGTRTYEQY
NA	TRBV27	NA	ASSQQGSTDTQY
NA	TRBV20-1	NA	SVRAQETQY
NA	TRBV5-1	NA	ASSPGGSVTDTQY
TRBD1	TRBV5-8	NA	ASSLRTGTYNEQF
NA	TRBV27	NA	ASSATGGNEQY
NA	TRBV9	once	ASSPRDWDSGANVLT
NA	TRBV4-1	few	ASSQGREGVFATNEKLF
TRBD1	TRBV6-5	NA	ASTLRGLNTEAF
TRBD2	TRBV4-3	NA	ASSQDLAGASDTQY
NA	TRBV4-1	NA	ASSHSREAYNEQF
TRBD1	TRBV25-1	NA	ASSQGVSPLH
NA	TRBV9	NA	ASSVEGGGGYGYT
NA	TRBV11-1	NA	ASSLASGGETEAF
TRBD1	TRBV7-2	NA	ASSTDRAHSGNTIY
NA	TRBV6-5	NA	ASSYSQNYGYT
NA	TRBV29-1	NA	SVEDQGPNYGYT
NA	TRBV24-1	NA	APKRTEANYGYT
TRBD1	TRBV30	NA	AWSARRTGGLNTEAF
NA	TRBV5-4	NA	ASSSYSQGNTIY
NA	TRBV18	NA	ASSPPWGRGKEF
TRBD1	TRBV7-2	NA	ASSAQSGGTGGREQY
TRBD2	TRBV5-4	NA	ASSLAASGGQTQY